This T cell receptor (beta chain) is from a study of T cell clonality in common variable immunodeficiency. With respect to this clone: Its target is unknown. The sequenced fragment ends 3 residues before the CDR3 boundary, so the rest is inferred from the germline J gene.

V lost 4 bases, J lost 6 bases, and 14 bases stayed unmatched. In germline, CDR1 is SNHLY, CDR2 FYNNEI. The CDR3 runs 18 residues. Points from the study as a whole: Reportedly, TCR beta sequences from common variable immunodeficiency showed fewer deletions and N-nucleotide insertions.

Sequencing input was equivalent genomic DNA from CVID and controls. Using immunoSEQ multiplex PCR, the repertoire was profiled, and TCRdb retains in-frame clones only, with some absent. The repertoire consists of under 30,000 clones, none detected only once. CVID meant reduced serum IgG, IgA and/or IgM plus specific antibody deficiency. Aged roughly 9 to 70 years, CVID subjects averaged about 38 years old. Both groups were predominantly of Caucasian heritage. This chain connects TRBV2 to TRBJ2-1, with 11 positions matching TRBD2. The TCR sequence derives from a human donor with common variable immunodeficiency. Sequencing input: peripheral blood mononuclear cells. CDR3 DNA (partial): TGTGCCAGCAGTGCCGGCTGGGTAGCGGGAGGGACGGGCAATGAG. Protein: CASSAGWVAGGTGNE. The whole CDR3 sequence is CASSAGWVAGGTGNEQFF. Supplemented by reference TRBV2 and TRBJ2-1, the full variable domain reads EPEVTQTPSHQVTQMGQEVILRCVPISNHLYFYWYRQILGQKVEFLVSFYNNEISEKSEIFDDQFSVERPDGSNFTLKIRSTKLEDSAMYFCASSAGWVAGGTGNEQFFGPGTRLTVL.